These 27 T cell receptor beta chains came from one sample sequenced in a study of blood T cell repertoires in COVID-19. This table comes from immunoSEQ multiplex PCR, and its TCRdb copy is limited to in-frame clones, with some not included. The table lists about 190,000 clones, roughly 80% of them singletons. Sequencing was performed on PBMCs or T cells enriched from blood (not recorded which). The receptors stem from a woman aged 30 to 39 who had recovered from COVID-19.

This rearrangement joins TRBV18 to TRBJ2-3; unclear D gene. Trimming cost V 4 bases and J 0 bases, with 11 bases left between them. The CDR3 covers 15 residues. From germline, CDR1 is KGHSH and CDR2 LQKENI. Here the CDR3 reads CASSRTVVSTDTQYF. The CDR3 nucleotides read TGTGCCAGCTCACGAACGGTTGTGAGCACAGATACGCAGTATTTT. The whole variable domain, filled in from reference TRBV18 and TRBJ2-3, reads NAGVMQNPRHLVRRRGQEARLRCSPMKGHSHVYWYRQLPEEGLKFMVYLQKENIIDESGMPKERFSAEFPKEGPSILRIQQVVRGDSAAYFCASSRTVVSTDTQYFGPGTRLTVL.

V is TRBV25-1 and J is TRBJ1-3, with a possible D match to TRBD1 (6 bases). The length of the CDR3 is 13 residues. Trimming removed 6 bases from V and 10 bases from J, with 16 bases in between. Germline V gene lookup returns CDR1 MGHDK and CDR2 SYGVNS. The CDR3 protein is CASSFTDSTTIYF. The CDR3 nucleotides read TGTGCCAGCAGCTTCACGGACAGCACGACCATATATTTT.

The CDR3 nucleotides are TGCGCCAGCAGCTCGACTAGTAGAAACGAGCAGTACTTC. Its translation: CASSSTSRNEQYF. The chain recombines TRBV5-1 with TRBJ2-7; D is possibly TRBD2 (6 bases). V lost 3 bases, J lost 5 bases, and 12 bases lay in between. Germline-derived CDR1 and CDR2 are SGHRS and YFSETQ. The CDR3 totals 13 residues.

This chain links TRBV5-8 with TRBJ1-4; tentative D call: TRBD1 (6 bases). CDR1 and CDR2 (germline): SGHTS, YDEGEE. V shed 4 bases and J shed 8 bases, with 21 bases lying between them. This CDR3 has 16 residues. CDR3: CASSPGRGGIREKLFF. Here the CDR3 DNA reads TGTGCCAGCAGCCCCGGAAGGGGGGGTATTCGGGAAAAACTGTTTTTT. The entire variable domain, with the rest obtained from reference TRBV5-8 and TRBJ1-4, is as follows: EAGVTQSPTHLIKTRGQQATLRCSPISGHTSVYWYQQALGLGLQFLLWYDEGEERNRGNFPPRFSGRQFPNYSSELNVNALELEDSALYLCASSPGRGGIREKLFFGSGTQLSVL.

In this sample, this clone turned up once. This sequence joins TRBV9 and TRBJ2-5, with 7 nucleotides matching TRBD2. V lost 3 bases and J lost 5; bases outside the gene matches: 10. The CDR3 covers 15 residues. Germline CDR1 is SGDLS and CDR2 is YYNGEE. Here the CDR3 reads CASSDPSWGGETQYF. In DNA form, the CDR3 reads TGTGCCAGCAGCGACCCCAGCTGGGGGGGGGAGACCCAGTACTTC. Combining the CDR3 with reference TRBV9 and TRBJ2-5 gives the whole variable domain DSGVTQTPKHLITATGQRVTLRCSPRSGDLSVYWYQQSLDQGLQFLIQYYNGEERAKGNILERFSAQQFPDLHSELNLSSLELGDSALYFCASSDPSWGGETQYFGPGTRLLVL.

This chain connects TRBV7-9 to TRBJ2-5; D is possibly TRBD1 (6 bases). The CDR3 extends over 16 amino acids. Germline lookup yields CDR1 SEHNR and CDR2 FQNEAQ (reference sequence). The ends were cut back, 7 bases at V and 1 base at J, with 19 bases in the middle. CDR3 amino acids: CASNLGRGGLQETQYF. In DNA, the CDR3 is TGTGCCAGCAACCTTGGACGAGGGGGTCTCCAAGAGACCCAGTACTTC.

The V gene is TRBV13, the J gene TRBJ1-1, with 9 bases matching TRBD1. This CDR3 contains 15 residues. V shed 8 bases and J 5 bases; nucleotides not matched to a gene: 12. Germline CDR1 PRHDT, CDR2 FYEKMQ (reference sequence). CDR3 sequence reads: CASWRGDRVLTEAFF. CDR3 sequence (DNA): TGTGCCAGCTGGAGGGGGGACAGGGTTTTGACTGAAGCTTTCTTT. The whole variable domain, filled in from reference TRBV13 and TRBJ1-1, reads AAGVIQSPRHLIKEKRETATLKCYPIPRHDTVYWYQQGPGQDPQFLISFYEKMQSDKGSIPDRFSAQQFSDYHSELNMSSLELGDSALYFCASWRGDRVLTEAFFGQGTRLTVV.

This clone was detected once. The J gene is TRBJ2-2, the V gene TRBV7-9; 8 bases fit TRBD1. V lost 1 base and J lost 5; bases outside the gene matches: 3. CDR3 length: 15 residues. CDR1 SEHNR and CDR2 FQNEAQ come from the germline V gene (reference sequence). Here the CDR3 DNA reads TGTGCCAGCAGCTTAGAGAGGACAGGGACCGGGGAGCTGTTTTTT. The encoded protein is CASSLERTGTGELFF.

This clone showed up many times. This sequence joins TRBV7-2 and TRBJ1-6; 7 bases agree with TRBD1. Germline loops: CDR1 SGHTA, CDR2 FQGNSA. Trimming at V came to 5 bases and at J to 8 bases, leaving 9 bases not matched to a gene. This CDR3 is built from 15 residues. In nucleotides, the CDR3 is TGTGCCAGCAGCATGGGTCAGGGGGGTTATTCACCCCTCCACTTT. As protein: CASSMGQGGYSPLHF.

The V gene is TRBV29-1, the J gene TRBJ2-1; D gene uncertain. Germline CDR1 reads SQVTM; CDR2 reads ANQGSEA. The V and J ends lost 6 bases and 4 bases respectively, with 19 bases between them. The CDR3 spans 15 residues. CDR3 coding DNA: TGCAGCGTCGCCCGACTGACCTCCTCTTACAATGAGCAGTTCTTC. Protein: CSVARLTSSYNEQFF.

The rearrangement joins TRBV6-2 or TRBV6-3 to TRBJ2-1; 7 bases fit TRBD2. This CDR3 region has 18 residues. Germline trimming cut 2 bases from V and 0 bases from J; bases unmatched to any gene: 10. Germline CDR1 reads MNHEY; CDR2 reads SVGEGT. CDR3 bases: TGTGCCAGCAGTTACCGACTGGGGCGGGGGAGCTCCTACAATGAGCAGTTCTTC. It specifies CASSYRLGRGSSYNEQFF.

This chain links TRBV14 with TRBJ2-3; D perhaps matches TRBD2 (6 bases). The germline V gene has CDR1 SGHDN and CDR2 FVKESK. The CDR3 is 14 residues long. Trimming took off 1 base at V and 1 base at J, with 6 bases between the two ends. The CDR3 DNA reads TGTGCCAGCAGCCAAGCGGGGGGCACAGATACGCAGTATTTT. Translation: CASSQAGGTDTQYF.

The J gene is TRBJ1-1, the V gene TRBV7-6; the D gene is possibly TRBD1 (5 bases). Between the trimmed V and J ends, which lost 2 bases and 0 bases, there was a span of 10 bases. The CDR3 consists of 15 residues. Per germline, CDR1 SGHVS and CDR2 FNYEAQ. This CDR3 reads CASSLRADMNTEAFF. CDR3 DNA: TGTGCCAGCAGCTTACGGGCGGACATGAACACTGAAGCTTTCTTT.

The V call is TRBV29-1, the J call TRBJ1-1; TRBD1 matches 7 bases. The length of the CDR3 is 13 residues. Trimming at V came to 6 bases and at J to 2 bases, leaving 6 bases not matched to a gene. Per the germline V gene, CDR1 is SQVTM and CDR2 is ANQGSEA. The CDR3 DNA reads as TGCAGCGTGGGGGACAGCACTAACACTGAAGCTTTCTTT. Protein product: CSVGDSTNTEAFF.

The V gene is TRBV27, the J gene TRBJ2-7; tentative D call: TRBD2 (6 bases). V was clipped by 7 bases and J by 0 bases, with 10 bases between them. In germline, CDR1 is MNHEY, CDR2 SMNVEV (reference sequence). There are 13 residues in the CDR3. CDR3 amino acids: CASKGGNSYEQYF. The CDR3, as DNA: TGTGCCAGCAAAGGCGGGAACTCCTACGAGCAGTACTTC.

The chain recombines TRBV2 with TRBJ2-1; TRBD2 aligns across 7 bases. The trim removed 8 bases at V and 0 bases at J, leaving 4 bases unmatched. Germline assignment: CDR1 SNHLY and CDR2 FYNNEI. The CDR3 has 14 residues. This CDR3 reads CASAGVSSYNEQFF. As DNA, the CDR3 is TGTGCCAGCGCGGGGGTCAGCTCCTACAATGAGCAGTTCTTC.

Written as DNA, the CDR3 is TGTGCCAGCAGTTTAGGCAGGGGGCGCGACTATGGCTACACCTTC. Translation: CASSLGRGRDYGYTF. This chain joins TRBV28 and TRBJ1-2; TRBD1 matches at 8 bases. Germline assignment: CDR1 MDHEN and CDR2 SYDVKM. The CDR3 totals 15 residues. J was trimmed by 3 bases and V by 2 bases; bases with no gene match: 5.

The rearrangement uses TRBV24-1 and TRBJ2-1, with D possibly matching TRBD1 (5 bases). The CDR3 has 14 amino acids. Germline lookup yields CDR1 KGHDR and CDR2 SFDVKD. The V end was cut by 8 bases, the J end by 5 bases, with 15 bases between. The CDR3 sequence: CATKGQGTNNEQFF. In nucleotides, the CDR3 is TGTGCCACCAAGGGTCAGGGAACCAACAATGAGCAGTTCTTC.

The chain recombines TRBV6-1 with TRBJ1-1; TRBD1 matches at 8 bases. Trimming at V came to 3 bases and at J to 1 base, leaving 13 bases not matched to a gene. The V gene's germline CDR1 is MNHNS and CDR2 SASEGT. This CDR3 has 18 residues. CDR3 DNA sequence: TGTGCCAGCAGTGACCCAGGGGGCCCCGCGCGAAAGAACACTGAAGCTTTCTTT. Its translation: CASSDPGGPARKNTEAFF.

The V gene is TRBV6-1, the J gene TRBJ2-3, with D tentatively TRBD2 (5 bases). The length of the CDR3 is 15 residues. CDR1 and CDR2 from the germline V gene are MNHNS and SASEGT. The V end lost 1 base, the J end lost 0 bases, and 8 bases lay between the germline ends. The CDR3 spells CASSEGPGSTDTQYF. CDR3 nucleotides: TGTGCCAGCAGTGAAGGGCCGGGGAGCACAGATACGCAGTATTTT.

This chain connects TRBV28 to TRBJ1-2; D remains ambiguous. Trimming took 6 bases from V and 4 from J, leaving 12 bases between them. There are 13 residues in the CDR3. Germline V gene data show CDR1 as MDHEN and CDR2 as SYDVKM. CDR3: CASRAVRSYGYTF. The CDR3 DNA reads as TGTGCCAGCAGGGCGGTTAGGTCCTATGGCTACACCTTC.

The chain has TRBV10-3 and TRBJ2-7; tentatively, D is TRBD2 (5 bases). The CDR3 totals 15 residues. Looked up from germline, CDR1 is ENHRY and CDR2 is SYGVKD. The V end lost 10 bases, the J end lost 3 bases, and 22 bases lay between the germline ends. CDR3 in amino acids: CATEDFLGGGYEQYF. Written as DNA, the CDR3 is TGTGCCACCGAAGATTTTCTAGGCGGAGGCTACGAGCAGTACTTC.

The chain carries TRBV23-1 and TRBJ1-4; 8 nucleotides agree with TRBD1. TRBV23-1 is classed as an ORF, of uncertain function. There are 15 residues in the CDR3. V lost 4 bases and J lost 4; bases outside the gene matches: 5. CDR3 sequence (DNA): TGCGCCAGCAGTCCCCCTGGGACAGGTAATGAAAAACTGTTTTTT. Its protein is CASSPPGTGNEKLFF.

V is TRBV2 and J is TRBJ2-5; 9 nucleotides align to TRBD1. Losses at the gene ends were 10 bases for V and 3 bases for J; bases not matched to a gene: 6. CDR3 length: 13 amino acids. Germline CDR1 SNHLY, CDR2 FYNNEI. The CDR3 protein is CATSRDREETQYF. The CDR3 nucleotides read TGTGCCACATCCCGGGACAGGGAAGAGACCCAGTACTTC.

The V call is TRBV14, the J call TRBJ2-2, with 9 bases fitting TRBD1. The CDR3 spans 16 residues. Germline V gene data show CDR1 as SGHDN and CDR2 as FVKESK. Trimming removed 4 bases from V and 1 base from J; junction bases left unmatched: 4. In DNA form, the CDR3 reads TGTGCCAGCAGCCCGGGACAGGGAAAGAACACCGGGGAGCTGTTTTTT. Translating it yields CASSPGQGKNTGELFF.

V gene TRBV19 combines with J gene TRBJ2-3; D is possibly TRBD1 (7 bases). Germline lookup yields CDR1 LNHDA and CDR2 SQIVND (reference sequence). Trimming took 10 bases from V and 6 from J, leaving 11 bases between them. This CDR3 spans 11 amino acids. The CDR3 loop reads CATAGGDTQYF. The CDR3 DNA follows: TGTGCCACCGCAGGGGGGGATACGCAGTATTTT.

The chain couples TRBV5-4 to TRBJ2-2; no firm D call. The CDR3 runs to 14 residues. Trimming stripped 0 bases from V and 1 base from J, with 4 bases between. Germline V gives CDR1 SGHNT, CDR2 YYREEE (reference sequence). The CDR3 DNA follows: TGTGCCAGCAGCTTGGAGCAGAACACCGGGGAGCTGTTTTTT. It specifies CASSLEQNTGELFF.